This paragraph covers one TCR beta chain sequence. Its cognate antigen is unknown. Both TCR beta VDJ combination and CDR3 sequence profiling were carried out. Genomic DNA was the template for this profiling. TCRdb fed the reads into MiXCR, producing one record per CDR3 protein. The sample carries about 180,000 distinct CDR3 sequences, less than 50% recorded once. The record originates from a study of CD8+CD57+ T cells in acquired aplastic anemia. Study-wide background: Sorted CD4+ and CD8+ cell DNA averaged around 3 ug.

Patients picked for sequencing had shown CD8+CD57+ cell expansion detected by flow cytometry. The patients, all of them, had severe acquired aplastic anemia. The blood sampling took place in patients who had so far received no therapy. Study results and caveats: Patients and controls were found to share approximately 31 CD8+ CDR3 sequences.

This CDR3 has 13 residues. Trimming took 4 bases from V and 5 from J, leaving 12 bases between them. Germline V lookup: CDR1 DFQATT, CDR2 SNEGSKA (reference sequence). This TCR derives from a human donor with aplastic anemia. Sequencing used sorted CD4+, CD8+, or CD8+CD57+ T cells (not recorded which) from PBMCs. The genes are TRBV20-1 and TRBJ1-5; D remains unclear. The CDR3 loop is CSATAGSHQPQHF. The CDR3 DNA is TGCAGTGCTACGGCCGGGAGTCATCAGCCCCAGCATTTT.